A single sample gave rise to the 13 T cell receptor beta chains below, sequenced in a study of shared clonotypes between healthy human individuals (TCRdb year 2020). The library came from the immunoSEQ multiplex PCR assay. Not all clones reach the TCRdb copy of this immuneACCESS table, which keeps in-frame sequences only. Checked studies attribute under half of the gap to unresolved V genes and leave the rest unexplained. The sample profile shows 630,000 or so clones; roughly 98% of them were found once. The top ten clones comprise 0.3% of the sample. For the CD8 naive samples, CD45RO-negative cells were positively selected for CCR7, yielding a CD45RA+CCR7+ population from which TemRA cells were excluded. Sequencing used naive CD8+ T cells sorted from blood. The cell subset or site label of this sample denotes: CD45RA+CCR7+. The receptors were sampled from a man aged 30-40 years in good health.

The chain uses TRBV30 and TRBJ1-5; D remains ambiguous. The CDR3 is 13 amino acids. Per the germline V gene, CDR1 is GTSNPN and CDR2 is SVGIG (reference sequence). The germline V and J ends were trimmed by 4 bases and 0 bases, with 7 bases remaining between them. The CDR3 loop reads CAWTGNSNQPQHF. The CDR3 DNA reads TGTGCCTGGACCGGGAATAGCAATCAGCCCCAGCATTTT.

DNA of the CDR3: TGTGCCAGCAGTTCGGTCCAGGGGGCCGGTCAGCCCCAGCATTTT. This translates into CASSSVQGAGQPQHF. The chain joins TRBV28 to TRBJ1-5; 8 positions agree with TRBD1. Germline trimming cut 4 bases from V and 6 bases from J; bases unmatched to any gene: 8. Looked up from germline, CDR1 is MDHEN and CDR2 is SYDVKM. This CDR3 has 15 amino acids.

Only one count was recorded for this clone. The chain is built from TRBV9 and TRBJ2-1, with D perhaps being TRBD1 or TRBD2 (6 bases each). Per the germline V gene, CDR1 is SGDLS and CDR2 is YYNGEE. Trimming took 0 bases from V and 6 from J, leaving 13 bases between them. This CDR3 comprises 15 residues. The CDR3 here is CASSVVQGGSNEQFF. CDR3 in DNA: TGTGCCAGCAGCGTAGTACAGGGAGGCTCCAATGAGCAGTTCTTC.

This chain uses TRBV4-3 with TRBJ2-2; tentatively, D is TRBD1 or TRBD2 (5 bases each). The V gene lost 3 bases and the J gene lost 7 bases, with 12 bases spanning the gap. The CDR3 loop spans 14 amino acids. The germline gives CDR1 LGHNA, CDR2 YSLEER. DNA of the CDR3: TGCGCCAGCAGCCAGTCCGGGGCGGGCGGGGAGCTGTTTTTT. Protein: CASSQSGAGGELFF.

This rearrangement joins TRBV7-9 to TRBJ2-1; the D gene is possibly TRBD1 (5 bases). The CDR3 loop spans 16 amino acids. CDR1 is SEHNR and CDR2 is FQNEAQ in the germline V gene (reference sequence). Trimming took off 0 bases at V and 8 bases at J, with 17 bases between the two ends. Written as DNA, the CDR3 is TGTGCCAGCAGCTTAGCAGCAGGGCAAACCCGCTATGAGCAGTTCTTC. Translating it yields CASSLAAGQTRYEQFF. Full variable domain (missing parts from reference TRBV7-9 and TRBJ2-1): DTGVSQNPRHKITKRGQNVTFRCDPISEHNRLYWYRQTLGQGPEFLTYFQNEAQLEKSRLLSDRFSAERPKGSFSTLEIQRTEQGDSAMYLCASSLAAGQTRYEQFFGPGTRLTVL.

This clone appeared a single time. The chain is built from TRBV4-2 and TRBJ2-5, with no clear D. V shed 2 bases and J shed 1 base, with 11 bases lying between them. Germline values: CDR1 LGHNA, CDR2 YNFKEQ. CDR3 length equals 15 residues. CDR3 amino acids: CASSQLTRSQETQYF. CDR3 sequence (DNA): TGTGCCAGCAGCCAATTGACACGGTCCCAAGAGACCCAGTACTTC.

This rearrangement joins TRBV28 to TRBJ2-5; maybe TRBD2 (7 bases). The germline V gene has CDR1 MDHEN and CDR2 SYDVKM. The length of the CDR3 is 19 residues. The V gene lost 4 bases and the J gene lost 5 bases, with 29 bases spanning the gap. CDR3 in amino acids: CASSSLQQGSAGVGETQYF. CDR3 DNA sequence: TGTGCCAGCAGTTCTCTCCAACAGGGTTCGGCGGGAGTTGGGGAGACCCAGTACTTC.

This clone has a single count. The V and J genes are TRBV19 and TRBJ1-5; no firm D call. CDR1 and CDR2 from the germline V gene are LNHDA and SQIVND (reference sequence). The V and J ends lost 5 bases and 0 bases respectively, with 11 bases between them. CDR3 length: 15 residues. CDR3 region: CASSDMGNSNQPQHF. CDR3 sequence (DNA): TGTGCCAGTAGTGACATGGGTAATAGCAATCAGCCCCAGCATTTT.

The rearrangement uses TRBV30 and TRBJ1-1; possibly TRBD1 for D (5 bases). Deletions cut 0 bases from V and 5 bases from J, with 7 bases between. The CDR3 consists of 12 residues. Germline V lookup: CDR1 GTSNPN, CDR2 SVGIG (reference sequence). The CDR3 DNA is TGTGCCTGGAGTGTAGGGGATACTGAAGCTTTCTTT. This gives the protein CAWSVGDTEAFF.

This clone was picked up one time. This same CDR3 is encoded by further DNA sequences in the sample. This sequence joins TRBV7-9 and TRBJ2-2; D remains unclear. The CDR3 is 11 amino acids. The germline V and J ends were trimmed by 5 bases and 4 bases, with 2 bases remaining between them. Per the germline V gene, CDR1 is SEHNR and CDR2 is FQNEAQ (reference sequence). The CDR3 loop reads CASSPTGELFF. For the CDR3, the DNA is TGTGCCAGCAGCCCCACCGGGGAGCTGTTTTTT.

DNA of the CDR3: TGTGCCAGCAGTGCGCAGGGACTGGCCGGGGAGCTGTTTTTT. This gives the protein CASSAQGLAGELFF. V is TRBV27 and J is TRBJ2-2; TRBD2 is a possible D gene (6 bases). Trimming removed 5 bases from V and 6 bases from J, with 13 bases in between. CDR3 length: 14 amino acids. Germline-derived CDR1 and CDR2 are MNHEY and SMNVEV (reference sequence).

The rearrangement joins TRBV9 to TRBJ2-5; tentative D call: TRBD2 (5 bases). Deletions cut 0 bases from V and 7 bases from J, with 19 bases between. This CDR3 has 16 amino acids. Per germline, CDR1 SGDLS and CDR2 YYNGEE. The CDR3 region is CASSVDDGMGVGTQYF. The CDR3 coding sequence is TGTGCCAGCAGCGTAGACGACGGGATGGGAGTGGGGACCCAGTACTTC.

A remark on this clone: An end of the junction differs from the germline gene, which may be a read error. The chain recombines TRBV29-1 with TRBJ2-5, with a weak D call TRBD1 (5 bases). Germline-derived CDR1 and CDR2 are SQVTM and ANQGSEA. This CDR3 region has 16 residues. The CDR3 nucleotides read TGCAGCGTCCAAGCCGAAGGACACGGAGTCCAAGGGACCCAGTACTTC. Protein product: CSVQAEGHGVQGTQYF.